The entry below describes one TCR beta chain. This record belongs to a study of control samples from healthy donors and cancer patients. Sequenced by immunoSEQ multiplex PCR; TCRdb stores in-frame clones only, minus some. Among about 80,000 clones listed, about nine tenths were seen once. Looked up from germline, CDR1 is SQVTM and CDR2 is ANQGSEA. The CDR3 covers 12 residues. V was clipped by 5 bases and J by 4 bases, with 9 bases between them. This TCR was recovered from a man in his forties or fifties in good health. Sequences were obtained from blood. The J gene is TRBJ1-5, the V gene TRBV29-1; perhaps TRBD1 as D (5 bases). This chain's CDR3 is CSVSNRNQPQHF. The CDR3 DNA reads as TGCAGCGTTTCTAACAGGAATCAGCCCCAGCATTTT.